The 16 T cell receptor beta chains presented below share a single source sample, sequenced in a study of blood T cell repertoires in COVID-19. Clones were sequenced by immunoSEQ multiplex PCR, and TCRdb holds only the in-frame ones, with some missing. The sample yields 77,000 or so clones, more than 65% seen once. The source material was peripheral blood. The receptors stem from a woman older than 75 with active or convalescent COVID-19.

The V call is TRBV19, the J call TRBJ1-3, with D possibly matching TRBD1 (6 bases). In germline, CDR1 is LNHDA, CDR2 SQIVND (reference sequence). V lost 3 bases and J 1 base, leaving 10 bases between the germline ends. This CDR3 region has 15 residues. DNA for the CDR3: TGTGCCAGTAGTATTGACAGGATGTCTGGAAACACCATATATTTT. The encoded protein is CASSIDRMSGNTIYF.

The genes are TRBV4-3 and TRBJ2-3; 11 positions agree with TRBD2. Trimming at V came to 2 bases and at J to 7 bases, leaving 8 bases not matched to a gene. Germline CDR1 LGHNA, CDR2 YSLEER. The CDR3 covers 16 residues. The CDR3 DNA sequence: TGCGCCAGCAGCCAATTTAGCGGGGGGGCCGGAAATACGCAGTATTTT. Translated, it gives CASSQFSGGAGNTQYF.

This clone was counted a single time. The gene calls are TRBV5-6 and TRBJ2-3; 8 bases are a match to TRBD2. CDR1 is SGHDT, CDR2 YYEEEE, per germline. Unmatched junction bases numbered 7, after V lost 3 bases and J lost 1 base. This CDR3 is 16 amino acids long. The CDR3 here is CASSWAPGGGTDTQYF. CDR3 DNA: TGTGCCAGCAGCTGGGCCCCCGGGGGGGGCACAGATACGCAGTATTTT. Combining the CDR3 with reference TRBV5-6 and TRBJ2-3 gives the whole variable domain DAGVTQSPTHLIKTRGQQVTLRCSPKSGHDTVSWYQQALGQGPQFIFQYYEEEERQRGNFPDRFSGHQFPNYSSELNVNALLLGDSALYLCASSWAPGGGTDTQYFGPGTRLTVL.

The CDR3 here is CASSRTSGGPNTGELFF. The DNA for the CDR3 is TGTGCCAGCAGCCGGACTAGCGGGGGGCCCAACACCGGGGAGCTGTTTTTT. This chain joins TRBV27 and TRBJ2-2, with 14 positions matching TRBD2. Unmatched junction bases numbered 5, after V lost 6 bases and J lost 2 bases. Germline V lookup: CDR1 MNHEY, CDR2 SMNVEV (reference sequence). This CDR3 is built from 17 residues.

The chain joins TRBV15 to TRBJ1-2; 7 bases are shared with TRBD1. CDR1 is LNHNV and CDR2 is YYDKDF in the germline V gene (reference sequence). V shed 0 bases and J 8 bases; nucleotides not matched to a gene: 6. CDR3 length: 14 amino acids. The CDR3 DNA follows: TGTGCCACCAGCAGAGATGACAGGGTAAAGGGCTACACCTTC. Translated, it gives CATSRDDRVKGYTF.

The chain is built from TRBV28 and TRBJ1-2; perhaps TRBD1 as D (6 bases). Germline CDR1 and CDR2: MDHEN and SYDVKM. CDR3 size: 13 residues. The ends were cut back, 5 bases at V and 8 bases at J, with 15 bases in the middle. The CDR3 sequence: CASSDGTFRGYTF. As DNA, the CDR3 is TGTGCCAGCAGTGACGGGACATTCAGGGGCTACACCTTC.

This chain connects TRBV28 to TRBJ1-2; D not resolved. V was cut by 1 base and J by 2 bases, with 2 bases left in between. CDR1 is MDHEN, CDR2 SYDVKM, per germline. The CDR3 is 12 amino acids. The CDR3 here is CASSLLNYGYTF. Written as DNA, the CDR3 is TGTGCCAGCAGTTTATTAAACTATGGCTACACCTTC.

This clone occurred once. The chain links TRBV7-9 to TRBJ2-6; D may be TRBD1 (6 bases). The CDR3 is 16 residues long. V gave up 5 bases and J gave up 0 bases, with 11 bases separating them. The V gene's germline CDR1 is SEHNR and CDR2 FQNEAQ (reference sequence). CDR3 region: CASSAGVLSGANVLTF. For the CDR3, the DNA is TGTGCCAGCAGCGCAGGGGTCCTCTCTGGGGCCAACGTCCTGACTTTC.

The chain joins TRBV9 to TRBJ1-3; the D is unclear. The CDR3 totals 15 residues. Germline CDR1 SGDLS, CDR2 YYNGEE. V shed 1 base and J shed 3 bases, with 11 bases lying between them. DNA of the CDR3: TGTGCCAGCAGCGTAAGCGGTCAATATGGAAACACCATATATTTT. Its protein product is CASSVSGQYGNTIYF.

The CDR3 sequence is CASRRTGSGYTF. CDR3 DNA: TGTGCCAGCAGGAGGACAGGGTCTGGCTACACCTTC. The V gene is TRBV6-4, the J gene TRBJ1-2; 8 positions agree with TRBD1. Germline CDR1 MRHNA, CDR2 SNTAGT. This CDR3 comprises 12 residues. J was trimmed by 7 bases and V by 6 bases; bases with no gene match: 4.

This chain connects TRBV2 to TRBJ1-2, with a possible D match to TRBD1 (6 bases). The V gene lost 7 bases and the J gene lost 1 base, with 13 bases spanning the gap. The V gene's germline CDR1 is SNHLY and CDR2 FYNNEI. The CDR3 contains 14 residues. Here the CDR3 DNA reads TGTGCCAGCATAAATGACAGGTTTAACTATGGCTACACCTTC. Its protein product is CASINDRFNYGYTF. Full variable domain (rest looked up from reference TRBV2 and TRBJ1-2): EPEVTQTPSHQVTQMGQEVILRCVPISNHLYFYWYRQILGQKVEFLVSFYNNEISEKSEIFDDQFSVERPDGSNFTLKIRSTKLEDSAMYFCASINDRFNYGYTFGSGTRLTVV.

J is TRBJ2-7 and V is TRBV25-1, with 8 bases that match TRBD2. Germline V CDR1 and CDR2: MGHDK, SYGVNS. The CDR3 loop spans 15 amino acids. J lost 3 bases, V lost 9 bases, and 13 bases had no gene match. CDR3 loop: CASRGRGAIDYEQYF. The CDR3 DNA sequence: TGTGCCAGTAGAGGGCGGGGGGCTATTGACTACGAGCAGTACTTC.

CDR3 nucleotides: TGCGCCAGCAGCCAGGTAGCGGGGGCCTATTCCTACAATGAGCAGTTCTTC. This gives the protein CASSQVAGAYSYNEQFF. V is TRBV4-3 and J is TRBJ2-1, with 9 nucleotides matching TRBD2. This CDR3 contains 17 residues. V lost 3 bases to trimming and J lost 1 base; unmatched junction nucleotides: 7. Looked up from germline, CDR1 is LGHNA and CDR2 is YSLEER.

This clone was picked up a small number of times. V usage is TRBV28 and J usage is TRBJ1-3; D is unresolved. Germline loops: CDR1 MDHEN, CDR2 SYDVKM. V was clipped by 1 base and J by 5 bases, with 12 bases between them. The CDR3 length is 15 residues. The CDR3, as DNA: TGTGCCAGCAGTTTATTCCTGAGCCGCAGAAACACCATATATTTT. This encodes CASSLFLSRRNTIYF.

This clone was observed a handful of times. This sequence joins TRBV6-2 or TRBV6-3 and TRBJ2-7; 10 nucleotides agree with TRBD2. V lost 4 bases and J lost 0; bases outside the gene matches: 3. This CDR3 comprises 15 residues. Germline loops: CDR1 MNHEY, CDR2 SVGEGT. The CDR3 nucleotides read TGTGCCAGCAGTTTTAGCGGGGGGAGCTCCTACGAGCAGTACTTC. Its translation: CASSFSGGSSYEQYF.

The chain links TRBV7-9 to TRBJ2-7, with 9 nucleotides matching TRBD1. The CDR3 is made up of 14 amino acids. After removal of 5 bases from V and 2 bases from J, the junction contained 4 bases not matched to a gene. Germline V gives CDR1 SEHNR, CDR2 FQNEAQ (reference sequence). The CDR3 is CASSPTGGTYEQYF. CDR3 in DNA: TGTGCCAGCAGCCCGACAGGGGGAACCTACGAGCAGTACTTC.